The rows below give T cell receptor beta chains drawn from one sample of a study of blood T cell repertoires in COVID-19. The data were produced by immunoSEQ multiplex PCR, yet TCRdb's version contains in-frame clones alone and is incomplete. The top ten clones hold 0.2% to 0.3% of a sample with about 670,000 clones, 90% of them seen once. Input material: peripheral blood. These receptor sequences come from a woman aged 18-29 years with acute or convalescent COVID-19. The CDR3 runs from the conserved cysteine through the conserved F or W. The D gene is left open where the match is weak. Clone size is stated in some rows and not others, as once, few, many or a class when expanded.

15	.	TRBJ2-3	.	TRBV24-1	TGTGCCACCAGTGGAGGGGGGGCTAGCACAGATACGCAGTATTTT	CATSGGGASTDTQYF
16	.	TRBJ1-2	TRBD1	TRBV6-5	TGTGCCAGCAGTTACGACGTCGAGGGACAGGTCTATGGCTACACCTTC	CASSYDVEGQVYGYTF
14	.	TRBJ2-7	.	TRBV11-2	TGTGCCAGCAGCTTAGCCGGACTTCCCTACGAGCAGTACTTC	CASSLAGLPYEQYF
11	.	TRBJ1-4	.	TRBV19	TGTGCCAGTAGAGGGAGGCAAAAACTGTTTTTT	CASRGRQKLFF
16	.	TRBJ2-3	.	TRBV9	TGTGCCAGCAGCGTAGTAGTTAACCCTAACACAGATACGCAGTATTTT	CASSVVVNPNTDTQYF
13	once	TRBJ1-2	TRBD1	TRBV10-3	TGTGCCATCCGGACAGGCCAAACGGATGGCTACACCTTC	CAIRTGQTDGYTF
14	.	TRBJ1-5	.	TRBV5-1	TGCGCCAGCAGGCCATTAGAGGGTGTAGAGCCCCAGCATTTT	CASRPLEGVEPQHF
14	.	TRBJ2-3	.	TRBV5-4	TGTGCCAGCAGCGGCGTGACAGGTACAGATACGCAGTATTTT	CASSGVTGTDTQYF
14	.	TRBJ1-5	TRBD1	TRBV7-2	TGTGCCAGCAGCTTAGGACAGGGTGTTCAGCCCCAGCATTTT	CASSLGQGVQPQHF
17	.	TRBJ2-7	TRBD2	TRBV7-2	TGTGCCAGCAGCTTACCCTTCGCTAGCGGGGAAAACTACGAGCAGTACTTC	CASSLPFASGENYEQYF
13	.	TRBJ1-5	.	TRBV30	TGTGCCTGGAGCGCAGCAGGGTATCAGCCCCAGCATTTT	CAWSAAGYQPQHF
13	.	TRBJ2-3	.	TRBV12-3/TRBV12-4	TGTGCCAGCAGCTCTCGAGGGCCAGATACGCAGTATTTT	CASSSRGPDTQYF